Here is one T cell receptor (beta chain) with its context. Its antigen remains unidentified. These data are taken from a study of beta chain features in type 1 diabetes. Study findings and constraints: Healthy donors had naive, central memory and Treg TCRB repertoires that appeared less similar than those seen among patients.

Expressed TCRB transcripts were sequenced after all isolated RNA was converted to cDNA. Sequencing was performed with immunoSEQ multiplex PCR; in TCRdb, only in-frame clones are kept and a portion is missing. This table holds tens of thousands of clones, under 35% found once. The sample was stem cell memory CD4+ T cells from blood. The sequence derives from a woman between 18 and 30 years old in good health.

The DNA of the CDR3 is TGTGCCAGCAGAGGCGGGGGTACCACAGATACGCAGTATTTT. Translated, it gives CASRGGGTTDTQYF. V usage is TRBV4-2 and J usage is TRBJ2-3, with 7 bases fitting TRBD2. In germline, CDR1 is LGHNA, CDR2 YNFKEQ. The CDR3 runs to 14 residues. The junction had 5 bases not matched to a gene; V was cut back by 6 bases and J by 2 bases.